The 6 T cell receptor beta chains reported below all come from one sample, sequenced in a study of blood T cell repertoires in COVID-19. Here immunoSEQ multiplex PCR was the method, and the copy in TCRdb shows in-frame clones only, minus some. This table holds 250,000 to 300,000 clones, approximately 89% found once. Sequencing used peripheral blood. All receptors derive from a woman aged 35 to 49 who had recovered from COVID-19.

The chain combines TRBV2 with TRBJ2-1; D is possibly TRBD2 (6 bases). Trimming cost V 5 bases and J 7 bases, with 15 bases left between them. The CDR3 runs to 14 residues. Germline CDR1 and CDR2: SNHLY and FYNNEI. CDR3 protein: CASSSRAAGNEQFF. The CDR3 region has the DNA TGTGCCAGCAGTTCCCGGGCAGCGGGTAATGAGCAGTTCTTC.

The chain recombines TRBV5-5 with TRBJ2-3, with D maybe TRBD1 (6 bases). The germline V gene has CDR1 SGHKS and CDR2 YYEKEE (reference sequence). Trimming stripped 4 bases from V and 3 bases from J, with 15 bases between. This CDR3 is 15 amino acids long. The CDR3 DNA follows: TGTGCCAGCAGCCTGGGTCCACAGGGTACAGATACGCAGTATTTT. Translated, it gives CASSLGPQGTDTQYF. Full variable domain (rest looked up from reference TRBV5-5 and TRBJ2-3): DAGVTQSPTHLIKTRGQQVTLRCSPISGHKSVSWYQQVLGQGPQFIFQYYEKEERGRGNFPDRFSARQFPNYSSELNVNALLLGDSALYLCASSLGPQGTDTQYFGPGTRLTVL.

This chain joins TRBV15 and TRBJ2-3; possible D gene TRBD2, 7 bases. Germline CDR1 is LNHNV and CDR2 is YYDKDF (reference sequence). V lost 7 bases, J lost 3 bases, and 20 bases lay in between. The CDR3 loop spans 16 amino acids. The CDR3 spells CATNALLGGGTDTQYF. The CDR3 DNA follows: TGTGCCACCAACGCACTCCTGGGAGGGGGGACAGATACGCAGTATTTT. Looking up the rest from reference TRBV15 and TRBJ2-3 gives the full variable domain: DAMVIQNPRYQVTQFGKPVTLSCSQTLNHNVMYWYQQKSSQAPKLLFHYYDKDFNNEADTPDNFQSRRPNTSFCFLDIRSPGLGDTAMYLCATNALLGGGTDTQYFGPGTRLTVL.

The rearrangement uses TRBV11-2 and TRBJ2-6, with D perhaps matching TRBD2 (5 bases). In germline, CDR1 is SGHAT, CDR2 FQNNGV. Trimming stripped 8 bases from V and 0 bases from J, with 14 bases between. This CDR3 spans 16 amino acids. This CDR3 is CASGLLPFSGANVLTF. The DNA for the CDR3 is TGTGCCAGCGGACTTCTACCCTTCTCTGGGGCCAACGTCCTGACTTTC.

The rearrangement uses TRBV19 and TRBJ1-3, with unresolved D. The CDR3 loop spans 13 amino acids. The germline CDR1 and CDR2 sequences are LNHDA and SQIVND (reference sequence). Trimming left V 8 bases short and J 6 bases short, with 14 bases between. DNA for the CDR3: TGTGCCAGTGGCCCCACAGCCTTAAACACCATATATTTT. It translates to CASGPTALNTIYF.

The chain combines TRBV28 with TRBJ1-2, with TRBD1 as a possible D gene (6 bases). Trimming removed 4 bases from V and 3 bases from J, with 12 bases in between. The CDR3 totals 14 residues. Germline CDR1 is MDHEN and CDR2 is SYDVKM. CDR3: CASSYPGQYYGYTF. Here the CDR3 DNA reads TGTGCCAGCAGTTATCCCGGACAGTACTATGGCTACACCTTC.